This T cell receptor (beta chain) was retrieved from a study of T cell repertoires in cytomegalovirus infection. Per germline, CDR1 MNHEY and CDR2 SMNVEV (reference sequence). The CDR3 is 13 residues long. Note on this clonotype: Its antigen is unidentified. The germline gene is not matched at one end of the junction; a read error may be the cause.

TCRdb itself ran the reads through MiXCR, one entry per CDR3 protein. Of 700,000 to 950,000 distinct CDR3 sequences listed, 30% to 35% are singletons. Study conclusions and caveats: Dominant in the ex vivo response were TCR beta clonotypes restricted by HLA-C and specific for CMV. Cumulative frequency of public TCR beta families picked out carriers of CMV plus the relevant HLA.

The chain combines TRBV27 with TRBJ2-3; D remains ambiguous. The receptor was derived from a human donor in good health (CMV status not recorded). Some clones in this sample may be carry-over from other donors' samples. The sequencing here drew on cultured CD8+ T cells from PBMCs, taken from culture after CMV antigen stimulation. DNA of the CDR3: TGTGCCAACAGTTTACCCTACACAGATACGCAGTATTTT. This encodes CANSLPYTDTQYF.